The 32 T cell receptor beta chains in this list originate from one sample, sequenced in a study of tumor and adjacent non-tumor tissue in lung cancer. No cell sorting was done before RNA was extracted from the tissue. A modified ARM-PCR protocol with three rounds of nested PCR amplified TCRbeta. Each CDR3 protein is one row after TCRdb ran MiXCR on the multiplex PCR reads. The table records around 210,000 distinct CDR3 sequences, 71% of them present only once. The sample was lung tumor tissue. These receptors were obtained from a man aged 55 to 69 with non-small cell lung cancer.

In regard to this clonotype: The junction differs from germline at one of its ends, possibly a read error. The rearrangement links TRBV20-1 to TRBJ1-4; 7 bases are shared with TRBD1. CDR1 is DFQATT, CDR2 SNEGSKA, per germline (reference sequence). This CDR3 has 14 residues. The CDR3 DNA sequence: TGCAGTGCTAAGAGAGGGGGCGAGGATGAAAAACCGTTTTTT. It encodes CSAKRGGEDEKPFF.

This clonotype has more than one count but fewer than ten. The chain is built from TRBV4-1 and TRBJ1-2; D gene unclear. Germline V lookup: CDR1 MGHRA, CDR2 YSYEKL. The CDR3 runs 16 residues. V lost 2 bases, J lost 2 bases, and 15 bases lay in between. CDR3 residues: CASSQPSRSGNYGYTF. The CDR3 nucleotides are TGCGCCAGCAGCCAACCATCCCGGAGCGGGAACTATGGCTACACCTTC.

For this clonotype: At one boundary the junction diverges from the germline segment, which might be a read error. CDR3 coding DNA: TGTGCCAGCAGGGTATTGGGCCGAGAGACTCAGTACTTC. This translates into CASRVLGRETQYF. The chain is built from TRBV5-4 and TRBJ2-5; D is uncertain. The CDR3 is 13 residues long. CDR1 is SGHNT and CDR2 is YYREEE in the germline V gene (reference sequence).

Concerning this clonotype: A much larger clonotype is one base distant, so this may be a read error. This chain links TRBV6-1 with TRBJ1-1; D is unresolved. CDR3 length: 14 residues. The V gene lost 8 bases and the J gene lost 0 bases, with 13 bases spanning the gap. Germline CDR1 and CDR2: MNHNS and SASEGT. The CDR3 loop reads CASDPAGLNTEAFF. Here the CDR3 DNA reads TGTGCCAGCGACCCCGCGGGGTTGAACACTGAAGCTTTCTTT.

Concerning this clonotype: One base away lies a much larger clone, so this may be a sequencing read error. This sequence joins TRBV5-4 and TRBJ1-1, with D possibly TRBD1 on 5 matching bases. The CDR3 has 15 residues. CDR1 is SGHNT and CDR2 is YYREEE in the germline V gene (reference sequence). The V end was cut by 2 bases, the J end by 1 base, with 12 bases between. The CDR3 sequence: CASSFGGLTNTEAFF. The CDR3 DNA sequence: TGTGCCAGCAGCTTCGGGGGGTTGACGAACACTGAAGCTTTCTTT.

V and J are TRBV4-1 and TRBJ2-2; D call uncertain. In germline, CDR1 is MGHRA, CDR2 YSYEKL. This CDR3 has 13 amino acids. V was cut by 3 bases and J by 12 bases, with 14 bases left in between. CDR3 in amino acids: CASSQIQTRKLFF. CDR3 DNA: TGCGCCAGCAGCCAGATACAAACCCGGAAGCTGTTTTTT.

The gene calls are TRBV20-1 and TRBJ2-7; D gene unclear. Trimming stripped 0 bases from V and 6 bases from J, with 12 bases between. The CDR3 length is 13 residues. Germline-derived CDR1 and CDR2 are DFQATT and SNEGSKA (reference sequence). The CDR3 protein is CSARDASTIEQYF. The CDR3 coding sequence is TGCAGTGCTAGAGACGCCAGCACCATCGAGCAGTACTTC.

Details on this clonotype: No conserved phenylalanine or tryptophan is present at the end of the CDR3, so a read error is the likely explanation. The chain employs TRBV6-1 and TRBJ1-1; TRBD1 is a possible D gene (5 bases). V was pared by 4 bases and J by 4 bases, with 16 bases between. Germline assignment: CDR1 MNHNS and CDR2 SASEGT. The CDR3 contains 15 residues. DNA of the CDR3: TGTGCCAGCAGTGTCCGACGGGGACCTATCACTGAAGCTTTCCTT. It codes for CASSVRRGPITEAFL.

The V call is TRBV12-3 or TRBV12-4, the J call TRBJ1-1, with D possibly being TRBD1 (6 bases). V was shortened by 11 bases and J by 1 base, with 14 bases between the two germline ends. The CDR3 runs 13 residues. The CDR3 region is CADSGTRNTEAFF. Here the CDR3 DNA reads TGTGCCGACTCCGGGACACGGAACACTGAAGCTTTCTTT.

About this clonotype itself: At one end the junction does not follow the germline gene, possibly because of a read error. The chain joins TRBV4-2 to TRBJ2-1; D is unresolved. This CDR3 is built from 15 residues. Germline values: CDR1 LGHNA, CDR2 YNFKEQ. The CDR3: CGSSQDRVPSDDQFF. The CDR3 DNA is TGTGGCAGCAGCCAAGATCGGGTCCCTAGTGATGATCAGTTCTTC.

Worth noting for this clonotype: Compared with germline, one end of the junction differs, possibly owing to a read error. This chain connects TRBV12-3 or TRBV12-4 to TRBJ2-6; D is perhaps TRBD1 or TRBD2 (5 bases each). The CDR3 contains 17 residues. The CDR3, as DNA: TGTGCCAGCACGCTAAGGGGTCTGCCGGGCGGGCCCAATGTCCTGACTTTC. Protein sequence: CASTLRGLPGGPNVLTF.

Ten or more counts support this clonotype. V gene TRBV11-3 combines with J gene TRBJ2-4, with D perhaps TRBD1 (6 bases). V was pared by 2 bases and J by 2 bases, with 13 bases between. Germline CDR1 SGHNT, CDR2 YENEEA. CDR3 length equals 16 residues. CDR3 amino acids: CASSLSGTLTKNIQYF. DNA of the CDR3: TGTGCCAGCAGCTTATCCGGGACACTCACCAAAAACATTCAGTACTTC.

As for this clonotype: The conserved phenylalanine or tryptophan is not found at the CDR3 terminus, so this likely reflects a read error. It is unclear where the CDR3 begins or ends on the DNA, so no DNA is shown, and the CDR3 is as TCRdb lists it. This chain links TRBV11-2 with TRBJ2-5; the table's D gene call, TRBD2, was not cross checked with the DNA. Germline CDR1 is SGHAT and CDR2 is FQNNGV. The CDR3 totals 16 residues, both ends included. Here the CDR3 reads CASSTTMGGLKETQYL.

The chain uses TRBV14 and TRBJ1-6, with TRBD1 matching 7 bases. V lost 0 bases, J lost 6 bases, and 8 bases stayed unmatched. The CDR3 length is 17 residues. Germline values: CDR1 SGHDN, CDR2 FVKESK. This CDR3 reads CASSQESSGGSNSPLHF. The CDR3 nucleotides are TGTGCCAGCAGCCAAGAGTCGTCAGGGGGTTCTAATTCACCCCTCCACTTT.

Comments on this clonotype: This may be a read error: a much more frequent sequence differs by one nucleotide. J is TRBJ1-1 and V is TRBV5-4, with D perhaps matching TRBD1 (5 bases). The V gene's germline CDR1 is SGHNT and CDR2 YYREEE (reference sequence). The V and J ends lost 4 bases and 0 bases respectively, with 13 bases between them. The CDR3 covers 15 residues. CDR3 sequence (DNA): TGTGCCAGCAGCCCTGATGGGGGGATGAACACTGAAGCTTTCTTT. As protein: CASSPDGGMNTEAFF.

This rearrangement joins TRBV29-1 to TRBJ2-3; the D is unclear. The end of the DNA aligns better with TRBJ1-5, so the J call may be wrong. This CDR3 region has 13 residues. Germline CDR1 is SQVTM and CDR2 is ANQGSEA. CDR3 bases: TGCAGCGACTGGATTGGAAGCATAGATACGCAGCATTTT. Amino acid sequence: CSDWIGSIDTQHF.

Ten or more counts support this clonotype. The chain uses TRBV29-1 and TRBJ2-1, with a tentative D call TRBD1 (5 bases). The CDR3 extends over 13 amino acids. Trimming removed 2 bases at V and 7 bases at J, with 12 bases between. The germline V gene encodes CDR1 SQVTM and CDR2 ANQGSEA. The CDR3 spells CSVERGSSNEQFF. As DNA, the CDR3 is TGCAGCGTTGAAAGGGGCAGCTCGAATGAGCAGTTCTTC.

Of note for this clonotype: The conserved phenylalanine or tryptophan is not found at the CDR3 terminus, so this likely reflects a read error. The chain combines TRBV20-1 with TRBJ2-5; TRBD2 matches at 7 bases. This CDR3 has 13 amino acids. The germline CDR1 and CDR2 sequences are DFQATT and SNEGSKA (reference sequence). V trimming: 0 bases; J trimming: 7 bases; junction bases outside the gene matches: 5. The CDR3 loop reads CSARDTSDRTQYI. In DNA form, the CDR3 reads TGCAGTGCTAGAGATACTAGCGATCGGACCCAGTACATC.

In the case of this clonotype: Since a much larger clone is just one base distant, this may be a read error. The chain combines TRBV20-1 with TRBJ1-2; 7 nucleotides match TRBD1. Per the germline V gene, CDR1 is DFQATT and CDR2 is SNEGSKA (reference sequence). The CDR3 has 15 residues. The CDR3: CNAETGTSWVYGYTF. CDR3 in DNA: TGCAATGCAGAGACAGGGACATCATGGGTCTATGGCTACACCTTC.

The rearrangement uses TRBV6-2 or TRBV6-3 and TRBJ2-2; 11 bases match TRBD2. The V and J ends lost 6 bases and 9 bases, in that order; junction bases with no gene match: 12. The CDR3 consists of 16 residues. Germline CDR1 MNHEY, CDR2 SVGEGT. CDR3 in DNA: TGTGCCAGCAGCAAACGACTAGCGGGGAGAACCCGGGAGCTGTTTTTT. This gives the protein CASSKRLAGRTRELFF.

This clonotype showed up just a few times. The CDR3 loop reads CSVSPLSGRGSYNEQFF. The CDR3 coding sequence is TGCAGTGTTAGTCCTCTGAGTGGGAGAGGATCTTACAATGAGCAGTTCTTC. The gene calls are TRBV20-1 and TRBJ2-1; tentatively, D is TRBD2 (5 bases). Trimming shortened V by 7 bases and J by 4 bases, and 26 bases separated the two germline ends. Germline loops: CDR1 DFQATT, CDR2 SNEGSKA (reference sequence). This CDR3 spans 17 amino acids.

This clonotype has at least ten counts. The rearrangement links TRBV6-1 to TRBJ1-1; the match to TRBD1 covers 8 bases. The CDR3 totals 15 residues. Germline V gene data show CDR1 as MNHNS and CDR2 as SASEGT. The V gene end was trimmed by 6 bases and the J gene end by 1 base; junction bases not matched to a gene: 7. The CDR3 coding sequence is TGTGCCAGCAGGATAACCGGGACAGGGAACACTGAAGCTTTCTTT. Protein: CASRITGTGNTEAFF.

The chain links TRBV28 to TRBJ2-7; 12 bases map to TRBD2. The CDR3 consists of 13 residues. Germline V gives CDR1 MDHEN, CDR2 SYDVKM. Trimming cost V 5 bases and J 11 bases; bases outside gene matches: 7. As DNA, the CDR3 is TGTGCCAGCAGTGGACTAGCGGGGTTGAGCGAGTACTTC. Its translation is CASSGLAGLSEYF. Full variable domain (rest looked up from reference TRBV28 and TRBJ2-7): DVKVTQSSRYLVKRTGEKVFLECVQDMDHENMFWYRQDPGLGLRLIYFSYDVKMKEKGDIPEGYSVSREKKERFSLILESASTNQTSMYLCASSGLAGLSEYFGPGTRLTVT.

The sample holds a few counts of this clonotype. The chain combines TRBV29-1 with TRBJ2-7; D is possibly TRBD2 (6 bases). The CDR3 length is 15 residues. Looked up from germline, CDR1 is SQVTM and CDR2 is ANQGSEA. V was pared by 0 bases and J by 2 bases, with 14 bases between. CDR3 sequence (DNA): TGCAGCGTTGAAGATAGCGGAGCACCCCCCTACGAGCAGTACTTC. Protein product: CSVEDSGAPPYEQYF.

A note on this clonotype: At one boundary the junction diverges from the germline segment, which might be a read error. The genes are TRBV5-4 and TRBJ2-5; 7 bases are shared with TRBD1. CDR1 is SGHNT, CDR2 YYREEE, per germline (reference sequence). There are 13 residues in the CDR3. The CDR3 protein is CASSPGQEEAQYF. CDR3 sequence (DNA): TGTGCCAGCAGCCCCGGACAGGAAGAGGCCCAATACTTC.

The CDR3 nucleotides read TGTGCCACCCGCCGGGGCACAGCCTACGAGCAGTACTTC. As protein: CATRRGTAYEQYF. The chain is built from TRBV12-3 or TRBV12-4 and TRBJ2-7; D is possibly TRBD1 or TRBD2 (5 bases each). CDR3 length equals 13 residues. The V end was cut by 10 bases, the J end by 2 bases, with 15 bases between.

This clonotype has only one observation. The J gene is TRBJ1-4, the V gene TRBV2, with TRBD1 identical over 9 bases. Trimming removed 0 bases from V and 5 bases from J; junction bases left unmatched: 1. The CDR3 runs 15 residues. From germline, CDR1 is SNHLY and CDR2 FYNNEI. CDR3: CASSEAGTGNEKLFF. CDR3 in DNA: TGTGCCAGCAGTGAAGCCGGGACAGGGAATGAAAAACTGTTTTTT.

For this clonotype: This clone may be a read error of a much larger clone one base away. This chain uses TRBV29-1 with TRBJ1-2; no clear D gene. The CDR3 extends over 12 amino acids. Germline V lookup: CDR1 SQVTM, CDR2 ANQGSEA. Trimming removed 3 bases at V and 6 bases at J, with 11 bases between. This chain's CDR3 is CSVEAQNHGYTF. Here the CDR3 DNA reads TGCAGCGTTGAGGCCCAGAACCATGGCTACACCTTC.

The chain uses TRBV20-1 and TRBJ1-2, with D maybe TRBD1 (6 bases). CDR1 and CDR2 (germline): DFQATT, SNEGSKA (reference sequence). The CDR3 runs 14 residues. V was cut by 0 bases and J by 7 bases, with 15 bases left in between. The CDR3 DNA reads TGCAGTGCTAGAGATATCAACAGGGTCTCTGGCTACACCTTC. Protein: CSARDINRVSGYTF.

Comment on this clonotype: A junction end diverges from the germline sequence, so it may reflect a read error. V usage is TRBV20-1 and J usage is TRBJ2-3; D is tentatively TRBD1 or TRBD2 (5 bases each). The CDR3 length is 15 residues. Germline CDR1 DFQATT, CDR2 SNEGSKA (reference sequence). The chain's CDR3 is CSASLRMSSTGTQYF. The CDR3 DNA sequence: TGCAGTGCTTCACTTCGGATGTCTAGCACAGGTACGCAGTATTTT.

This clonotype was counted ten times or more. The J gene is TRBJ1-3, the V gene TRBV20-1, with a tentative D call TRBD1 (5 bases). In germline, CDR1 is DFQATT, CDR2 SNEGSKA (reference sequence). Trimming took 3 bases from V and 0 from J, leaving 9 bases between them. The CDR3 spans 14 residues. The CDR3 nucleotides are TGCAGTGCTAGCGACAGCTTCTCTGGAAACACCATATATTTT. Its protein product is CSASDSFSGNTIYF.

This clonotype has more than one count but fewer than ten. At one of its ends the junction is not consistent with the germline gene, which may arise from a read error. V and J are TRBV11-2 and TRBJ2-6, with 7 nucleotides matching TRBD1. Germline V CDR1 and CDR2: SGHAT, FQNNGV. The CDR3 length is 16 residues. The CDR3 is CASSFGTVFGANVLTF. CDR3 DNA sequence: TGTGCCAGCAGCTTCGGGACAGTCTTTGGGGCCAACGTCCTGACTTTT.